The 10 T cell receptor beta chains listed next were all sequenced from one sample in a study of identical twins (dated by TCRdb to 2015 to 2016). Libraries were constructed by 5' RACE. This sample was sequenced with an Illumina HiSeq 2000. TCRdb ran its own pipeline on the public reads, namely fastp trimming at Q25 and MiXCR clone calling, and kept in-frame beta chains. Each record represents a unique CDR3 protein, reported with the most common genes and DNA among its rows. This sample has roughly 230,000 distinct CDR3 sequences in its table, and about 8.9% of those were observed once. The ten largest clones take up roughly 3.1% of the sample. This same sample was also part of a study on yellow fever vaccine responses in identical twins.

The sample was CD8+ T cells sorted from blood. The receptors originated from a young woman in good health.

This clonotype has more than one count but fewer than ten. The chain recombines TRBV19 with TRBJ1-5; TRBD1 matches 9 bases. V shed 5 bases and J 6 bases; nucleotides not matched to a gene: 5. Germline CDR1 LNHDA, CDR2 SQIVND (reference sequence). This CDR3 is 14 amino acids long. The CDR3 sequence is CASSPTGGGQPQHF. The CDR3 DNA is TGTGCCAGTAGTCCTACAGGGGGCGGTCAGCCCCAGCATTTT.

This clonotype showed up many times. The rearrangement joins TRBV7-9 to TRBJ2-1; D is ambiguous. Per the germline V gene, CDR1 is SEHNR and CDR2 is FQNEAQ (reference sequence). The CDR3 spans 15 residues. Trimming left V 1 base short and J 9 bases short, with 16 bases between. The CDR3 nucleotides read TGTGCCAGCAGCTTAGGAGGTGGACCCGTGGGTGAGCAGTTCTTC. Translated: CASSLGGGPVGEQFF.

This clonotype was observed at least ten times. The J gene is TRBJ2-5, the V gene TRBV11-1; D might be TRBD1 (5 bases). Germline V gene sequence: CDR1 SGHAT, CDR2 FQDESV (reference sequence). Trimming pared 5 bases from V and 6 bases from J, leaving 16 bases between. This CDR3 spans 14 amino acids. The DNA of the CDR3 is TGTGCCAGCAGCCACGAACAGGATTTAAAGACCCAGTACTTC. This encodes CASSHEQDLKTQYF.

The CDR3: CASSVRGDNEQFF. CDR3 in DNA: TGTGCCAGCAGCGTGCGGGGGGACAATGAGCAGTTCTTC. The chain uses TRBV9 and TRBJ2-1, with 8 bases matching TRBD2. The CDR3 is made up of 13 amino acids. Germline CDR1 reads SGDLS; CDR2 reads YYNGEE. The ends lost 2 bases at V and 5 bases at J; junction bases unmatched: 0.

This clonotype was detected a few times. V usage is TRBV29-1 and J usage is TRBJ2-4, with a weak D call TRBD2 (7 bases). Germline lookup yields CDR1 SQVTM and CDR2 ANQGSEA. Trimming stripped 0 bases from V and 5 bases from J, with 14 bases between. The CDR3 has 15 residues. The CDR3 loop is CSVEDLRGGENIQYF. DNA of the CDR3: TGCAGCGTTGAAGATCTCCGAGGGGGGGAAAACATTCAGTACTTC.

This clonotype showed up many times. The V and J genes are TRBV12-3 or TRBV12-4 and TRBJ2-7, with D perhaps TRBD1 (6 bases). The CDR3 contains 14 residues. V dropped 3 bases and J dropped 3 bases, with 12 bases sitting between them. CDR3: CASSFLSTGYEQYF. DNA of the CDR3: TGTGCCAGCAGTTTCCTATCGACAGGCTACGAGCAGTACTTC.

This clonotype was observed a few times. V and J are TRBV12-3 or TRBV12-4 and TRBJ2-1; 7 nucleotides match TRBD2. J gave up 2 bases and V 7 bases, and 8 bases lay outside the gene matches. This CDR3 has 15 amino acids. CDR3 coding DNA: TGTGCCAGCAAACTGAGCGGGATGGCCTACAATGAGCAGTTCTTC. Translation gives CASKLSGMAYNEQFF.

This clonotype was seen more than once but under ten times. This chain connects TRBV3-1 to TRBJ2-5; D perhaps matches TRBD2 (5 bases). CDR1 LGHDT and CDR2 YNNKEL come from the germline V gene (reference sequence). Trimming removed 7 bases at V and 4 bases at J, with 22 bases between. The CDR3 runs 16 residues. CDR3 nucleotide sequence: TGTGCCAGCACGGGAAAGGACTCCTACCTTTTAGAGACCCAGTACTTC. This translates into CASTGKDSYLLETQYF.

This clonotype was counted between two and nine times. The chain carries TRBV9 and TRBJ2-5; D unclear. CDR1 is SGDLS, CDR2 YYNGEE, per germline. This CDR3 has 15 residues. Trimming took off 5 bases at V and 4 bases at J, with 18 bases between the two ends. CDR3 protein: CASSATREFGETQYF. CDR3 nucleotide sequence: TGTGCCAGCAGTGCCACCCGAGAGTTTGGAGAGACCCAGTACTTC.

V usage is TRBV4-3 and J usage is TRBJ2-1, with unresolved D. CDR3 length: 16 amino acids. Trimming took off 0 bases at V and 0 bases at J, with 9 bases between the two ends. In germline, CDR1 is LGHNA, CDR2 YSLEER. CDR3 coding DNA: TGCGCCAGCAGCCAAGATTTCTCGAGCTCCTACAATGAGCAGTTCTTC. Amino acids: CASSQDFSSSYNEQFF.